The T cell receptor (beta chain) under discussion was sequenced for a study of CXCR3-negative and CXCR3-positive naive CD8 T cells. General study results and limits: The study found more hydrophobic TRB CDR3s in CXCR3-positive naive cells than in CXCR3-negative naive cells.

As to this clonotype: The antigen remains undetermined.

CD45RO-CCR7+CD27+CD95- defined naive CD8+ T cells. UMI labels and 5' RACE were used to prepare the TRB cDNA libraries. No DNA is given; TCRdb re-called the 5' RACE reads and lists each CDR3 protein once. Its listing shows over 70,000 distinct CDR3 sequences. This CDR3 region has 13 residues. Germline V lookup: CDR1 SGDLS, CDR2 YYNGEE. The sequencing sample was made of naive CXCR3+ CD8+ T cells from blood. As to subset: CD45RO-CCR7+CD27+CD95- naive CD8+ T cells expressing CXCR3 (TNR3+). This receptor was identified in a human donor in good health. Some clones in this sample may be carry-over from other donors' samples. The V call is TRBV9, the J call TRBJ2-1; TCRdb picks TRBD1, but there is no DNA to check that call. The CDR3 loop is CASSIGQGPEQFF.